The 27 T cell receptor beta chains below come from one sample, sequenced in a study of blood T cell repertoires in COVID-19. Sequencing was performed with immunoSEQ multiplex PCR; in TCRdb, only in-frame clones are kept and a portion is missing. The table records about 39,000 clones, roughly nine tenths of them present only once. Sequencing was performed on peripheral blood. The receptors were sampled from a man between 45 and 60 years old with active COVID-19.

J is TRBJ1-1 and V is TRBV3-1 (or the pseudogene TRBV3-2), with a weak D call TRBD1 (6 bases). V gave up 4 bases and J gave up 8 bases, with 11 bases separating them. Germline V gene sequence: CDR1 LGHDT, CDR2 YNNKEL (reference sequence). This CDR3 is built from 12 residues. In nucleotides, the CDR3 is TGTGCCAGCAGCCGAAACAGGGTCGAAGCTTTCTTT. Its protein is CASSRNRVEAFF.

This chain links TRBV5-6 with TRBJ1-4, with a possible D match to TRBD1 (6 bases). V was clipped by 4 bases and J by 13 bases, with 26 bases between them. Germline V gives CDR1 SGHDT, CDR2 YYEEEE. This CDR3 contains 16 residues. The CDR3 DNA is TGTGCCAGCAGCACCCCAACGGACAGATGGATGAAAGGACTGTTTTTT. It codes for CASSTPTDRWMKGLFF. The variable domain in full, with the rest retrieved from reference TRBV5-6 and TRBJ1-4, is DAGVTQSPTHLIKTRGQQVTLRCSPKSGHDTVSWYQQALGQGPQFIFQYYEEEERQRGNFPDRFSGHQFPNYSSELNVNALLLGDSALYLCASSTPTDRWMKGLFFGSGTQLSVL.

This clone has a single count. The V and J genes are TRBV3-1 (or the pseudogene TRBV3-2) and TRBJ2-7, with 11 bases matching TRBD2. The V gene end was trimmed by 7 bases and the J gene end by 3 bases; junction bases not matched to a gene: 5. CDR3 length equals 14 residues. Germline V gene lookup returns CDR1 LGHDT and CDR2 YNNKEL (reference sequence). CDR3 DNA sequence: TGTGCCAGCACCTTCGGACTAGCGGGCTACGAGCAGTACTTC. Amino acids: CASTFGLAGYEQYF.

The CDR3 here is CASSLGLHTEAFF. The CDR3 DNA reads as TGTGCCAGCAGCTTAGGACTTCACACTGAAGCTTTCTTT. The rearrangement links TRBV7-9 to TRBJ1-1; D is ambiguous. Looked up from germline, CDR1 is SEHNR and CDR2 is FQNEAQ (reference sequence). The CDR3 loop spans 13 amino acids. Trimming took 1 base from V and 3 from J, leaving 6 bases between them. Together with reference TRBV7-9 and TRBJ1-1, the CDR3 gives the full variable domain: DTGVSQNPRHKITKRGQNVTFRCDPISEHNRLYWYRQTLGQGPEFLTYFQNEAQLEKSRLLSDRFSAERPKGSFSTLEIQRTEQGDSAMYLCASSLGLHTEAFFGQGTRLTVV.

The rearrangement joins TRBV15 to TRBJ1-5; D is perhaps TRBD1 (5 bases). Trimming shortened V by 0 bases and J by 3 bases, and 18 bases separated the two germline ends. Per the germline V gene, CDR1 is LNHNV and CDR2 is YYDKDF (reference sequence). This CDR3 contains 18 residues. CDR3 amino acids: CATSRDLGEGSNNQPQHF. As DNA, the CDR3 is TGTGCCACCAGCAGAGATTTGGGGGAGGGTTCGAACAATCAGCCCCAGCATTTT.

J is TRBJ1-3 and V is TRBV2; D gene uncertain. The CDR3 extends over 13 amino acids. Trimming pared 6 bases from V and 2 bases from J, leaving 8 bases between. Germline CDR1 is SNHLY and CDR2 is FYNNEI. CDR3 DNA: TGTGCCAGCAGATTACTCCCTGGAAACACCATATATTTT. Translated, it gives CASRLLPGNTIYF.

This clone was seen only once. The chain employs TRBV11-3 and TRBJ1-4; D ambiguous. Germline V lookup: CDR1 SGHNT, CDR2 YENEEA. This CDR3 has 22 amino acids. V was pared by 0 bases and J by 0 bases, with 26 bases between. CDR3 nucleotide sequence: TGTGCCAGCAGCTTAGAAGGTTACTCACAGTGGTCGGGAGCTGCAACTAATGAAAAACTGTTTTTT. This encodes CASSLEGYSQWSGAATNEKLFF.

The gene calls are TRBV4-2 and TRBJ1-6; D not resolved. The germline V gene encodes CDR1 LGHNA and CDR2 YNFKEQ. The V end was cut by 1 base, the J end by 8 bases, with 6 bases between. This CDR3 spans 13 amino acids. The CDR3 spells CASSQVADSPLHF. As DNA, the CDR3 is TGTGCCAGCAGCCAAGTTGCAGATTCACCCCTCCACTTT.

V is TRBV19 and J is TRBJ1-2; the match to TRBD1 covers 7 bases. The CDR3 runs to 17 residues. The V gene end was trimmed by 3 bases and the J gene end by 4 bases; junction bases not matched to a gene: 14. Germline CDR1 LNHDA, CDR2 SQIVND (reference sequence). In nucleotides, the CDR3 is TGTGCCAGTAGTATGTTGGACAGGCAGGGATTGATCTATGGCTACACCTTC. It translates to CASSMLDRQGLIYGYTF.

V gene TRBV7-2 combines with J gene TRBJ1-4; TRBD1 agrees at 8 bases. This CDR3 is 15 amino acids long. V lost 5 bases to trimming and J lost 4 bases; unmatched junction nucleotides: 6. Germline CDR1 SGHTA, CDR2 FQGNSA. The CDR3, as DNA: TGTGCCAGCAGCCAAAACAGGGGGGTTAATGAAAAACTGTTTTTT. Translating it yields CASSQNRGVNEKLFF.

V is TRBV19 and J is TRBJ1-1; 7 positions match TRBD1. Trimming cost V 8 bases and J 0 bases; bases outside gene matches: 6. This CDR3 region has 14 residues. The germline V gene encodes CDR1 LNHDA and CDR2 SQIVND (reference sequence). CDR3 sequence reads: CASSRDRVNTEAFF. The CDR3 DNA sequence: TGTGCCAGTTCTCGAGACAGGGTGAACACTGAAGCTTTCTTT.

V usage is TRBV7-2 and J usage is TRBJ2-1; perhaps TRBD2 as D (6 bases). The V gene's germline CDR1 is SGHTA and CDR2 FQGNSA. Trimming left V 7 bases short and J 5 bases short, with 21 bases between. This CDR3 contains 16 residues. CDR3: CASNPTRGNYHNEQFF. CDR3 DNA: TGTGCCAGCAACCCGACACGGGGGAACTACCACAATGAGCAGTTCTTC.

The chain has TRBV18 and TRBJ1-2; TRBD1 is a possible D gene (6 bases). The length of the CDR3 is 15 residues. Trimming stripped 6 bases from V and 8 bases from J, with 22 bases between. Germline V gene data show CDR1 as KGHSH and CDR2 as LQKENI. The CDR3 sequence: CASSSGGAEVGGYTF. CDR3 coding DNA: TGTGCCAGCTCGTCCGGGGGGGCCGAGGTTGGAGGCTACACCTTC.

The genes are TRBV5-4 and TRBJ1-1; 7 bases map to TRBD1. J lost 1 base, V lost 0 bases, and 0 bases had no gene match. CDR1 and CDR2 (germline): SGHNT, YYREEE (reference sequence). CDR3 length: 14 amino acids. CDR3 DNA sequence: TGTGCCAGCAGCTTGGCAGGGGGGAACACTGAAGCTTTCTTT. Translated: CASSLAGGNTEAFF.

The gene calls are TRBV4-3 and TRBJ2-5, with 8 positions matching TRBD1. V dropped 5 bases and J dropped 2; count of bases not matched to a gene: 7. Germline V gene data show CDR1 as LGHNA and CDR2 as YSLEER. The CDR3 consists of 15 residues. This CDR3 reads CASSTDRGNQETQYF. The DNA for the CDR3 is TGCGCCAGCAGCACCGACAGGGGAAATCAAGAGACCCAGTACTTC.

V gene TRBV6-2 or TRBV6-3 combines with J gene TRBJ2-3; 9 bases fit TRBD2. From germline, CDR1 is MNHEY and CDR2 SVGEGT. V trimming: 0 bases; J trimming: 2 bases; junction bases outside the gene matches: 3. The CDR3 runs to 16 residues. CDR3 bases: TGTGCCAGCAGTTACTCTAGCGGGAGTTTCACAGATACGCAGTATTTT. Translated, it gives CASSYSSGSFTDTQYF.

This chain joins TRBV3-1 (or the pseudogene TRBV3-2) and TRBJ2-7; TRBD2 aligns across 8 bases. The CDR3 consists of 17 residues. Germline V gene lookup returns CDR1 LGHDT and CDR2 YNNKEL (reference sequence). With V trimmed by 0 bases and J by 2 bases, 9 bases remained unmatched. The CDR3 DNA sequence: TGTGCCAGCAGCCAAGATCTTTCTAGCGGGTTGCCCTACGAGCAGTACTTC. Translating gives CASSQDLSSGLPYEQYF.

The chain combines TRBV19 with TRBJ2-3; 7 nucleotides agree with TRBD2. The CDR3 has 14 amino acids. J lost 3 bases, V lost 8 bases, and 8 bases had no gene match. Germline V gives CDR1 LNHDA, CDR2 SQIVND (reference sequence). CDR3 amino acids: CASETSEPTDTQYF. CDR3 DNA: TGTGCCAGTGAAACTAGCGAACCGACAGATACGCAGTATTTT.

This chain uses TRBV5-5 with TRBJ2-1; a weak D match, TRBD1 (6 bases). From germline, CDR1 is SGHKS and CDR2 YYEKEE (reference sequence). This CDR3 spans 14 amino acids. Between the trimmed V and J ends, which lost 6 bases and 3 bases, there was a span of 13 bases. The CDR3 region is CASTLGQIYNEQFF. The CDR3 region has the DNA TGTGCCAGCACCCTCGGACAGATCTACAATGAGCAGTTCTTC.

The chain carries TRBV5-4 and TRBJ1-1; 9 positions agree with TRBD1. The CDR3 has 15 residues. Germline V gene sequence: CDR1 SGHNT, CDR2 YYREEE (reference sequence). The V and J ends lost 3 bases and 3 bases, in that order; junction bases with no gene match: 6. CDR3 nucleotide sequence: TGTGCCAGCAGCTATCCGGGACAGGGTGACACTGAAGCTTTCTTT. Encoded protein: CASSYPGQGDTEAFF.

The gene calls are TRBV3-1 (or the pseudogene TRBV3-2) and TRBJ2-1; D call uncertain. Trimming left V 0 bases short and J 10 bases short, with 10 bases between. The CDR3 runs to 13 residues. The germline V gene encodes CDR1 LGHDT and CDR2 YNNKEL (reference sequence). CDR3 sequence (DNA): TGTGCCAGCAGCCAAGATTGGGTAGCCGAGCAGTTCTTC. As protein: CASSQDWVAEQFF.

This chain links TRBV5-1 with TRBJ2-5; 7 bases are a match to TRBD2. V trimming: 6 bases; J trimming: 2 bases; junction bases outside the gene matches: 4. Per the germline V gene, CDR1 is SGHRS and CDR2 is YFSETQ. There are 13 residues in the CDR3. The CDR3 loop is CASKYGGQETQYF. CDR3 nucleotides: TGCGCCAGCAAGTACGGGGGGCAAGAGACCCAGTACTTC. Variable domain in full (rest from reference TRBV5-1 and TRBJ2-5): KAGVTQTPRYLIKTRGQQVTLSCSPISGHRSVSWYQQTPGQGLQFLFEYFSETQRNKGNFPGRFSGRQFSNSRSEMNVSTLELGDSALYLCASKYGGQETQYFGPGTRLLVL.

This clone was detected only once. The rearrangement joins TRBV5-1 to TRBJ1-1; a weak D match, TRBD1 (5 bases). The CDR3 contains 13 residues. V lost 2 bases to trimming and J lost 7 bases, with 12 bases between them. CDR1 is SGHRS and CDR2 is YFSETQ in the germline V gene. The chain's CDR3 is CASSLTGGGEAFF. CDR3 nucleotides: TGCGCCAGCAGCTTAACGGGGGGAGGTGAAGCTTTCTTT.

This clone was seen just once. The rearrangement uses TRBV30 and TRBJ1-1; perhaps TRBD1 as D (5 bases). V was clipped by 1 base and J by 0 bases, with 15 bases between them. CDR1 and CDR2 (germline): GTSNPN, SVGIG (reference sequence). This CDR3 region has 16 residues. CDR3 protein: CAWSAPAGRLNTEAFF. CDR3 coding DNA: TGTGCCTGGAGTGCCCCAGCGGGACGGTTGAACACTGAAGCTTTCTTT.

The chain uses TRBV7-9 and TRBJ2-3, with TRBD2 matching over 9 bases. Germline trimming cut 3 bases from V and 1 base from J; bases unmatched to any gene: 2. Germline lookup yields CDR1 SEHNR and CDR2 FQNEAQ (reference sequence). The CDR3 is 15 amino acids. CDR3 in amino acids: CASSFGGRGTDTQYF. In nucleotides, the CDR3 is TGTGCCAGCAGCTTCGGCGGGAGGGGCACAGATACGCAGTATTTT.

This clone was detected once. The chain carries TRBV19 and TRBJ2-7; no firm D call. CDR1 LNHDA and CDR2 SQIVND come from the germline V gene (reference sequence). The CDR3 runs to 15 residues. Trimming left V 4 bases short and J 0 bases short, with 13 bases between. The CDR3 region is CASSNTRQPSYEQYF. CDR3 bases: TGTGCCAGTAGTAACACCAGACAACCCTCCTACGAGCAGTACTTC.

The count of this clone is one. The chain joins TRBV5-1 to TRBJ1-1; 7 bases agree with TRBD1. Germline CDR1 and CDR2: SGHRS and YFSETQ. The CDR3 spans 18 residues. V trimming: 4 bases; J trimming: 7 bases; junction bases outside the gene matches: 22. The CDR3 DNA sequence: TGCGCCAGCAGCATGAACGTCGGGCAGGGGGAAGTTGGTGGTGAAGCTTTCTTT. It encodes CASSMNVGQGEVGGEAFF.